The clone carrying this T cell receptor (beta chain) was recorded once. Its target is not known. The table came from immunoSEQ multiplex PCR; TCRdb's copy has only in-frame clones and leaves some out. The table records 30,000 to 40,000 clones, over 85% of them present only once. These data come from a study of a mutant IDH1 vaccine in newly diagnosed glioma. Study in general: Radiotherapy, temozolomide, or both had been given previously, and both were given to most. Study-wide results and limits: Altogether, about 93% of patients exhibited vaccine-induced immune responses.

The time point here: baseline, week 1 (first vaccination visit). Treatment defined: pre-vaccination baseline after standard-of-care therapy. The CDR3 sequence is 16 residues long. V trimming: 3 bases; J trimming: 0 bases; junction bases outside the gene matches: 4. CDR1 is KGHSH, CDR2 LQKENI, per germline. Specimen: PBMCs, collected from a glioma patient treated with radiotherapy, temozolomide or both. This sequence originates from a man between 18 and 35 years old with glioma. This sequence joins TRBV18 and TRBJ1-4; 7 bases map to TRBD1. CDR3 loop: CASSPGQPATNEKLFF. CDR3 DNA: TGTGCCAGCTCACCGGGACAGCCTGCAACTAATGAAAAACTGTTTTTT. Looking up the rest from reference TRBV18 and TRBJ1-4 gives the full variable domain: NAGVMQNPRHLVRRRGQEARLRCSPMKGHSHVYWYRQLPEEGLKFMVYLQKENIIDESGMPKERFSAEFPKEGPSILRIQQVVRGDSAAYFCASSPGQPATNEKLFFGSGTQLSVL.